This TCR beta chain comes out of a study of early T cells in non-severe SARS-CoV-2 infection. Looking at the study overall: Chains were unpaired, as sequencing was done on bulk RNA from unsorted whole blood.

The CDR3 is 14 amino acids. Trimming left V 8 bases short and J 4 bases short, with 20 bases between. Germline V gene data show CDR1 as SQVTM and CDR2 as ANQGSEA. TCRdb recomputed calls from the 5' RACE reads with MiXCR, one row per CDR3 protein. Here the sample spans some 49,000 distinct CDR3 sequences, over 9.5% being singletons. The sample comprised whole blood. The chain links TRBV29-1 to TRBJ1-1, with D possibly matching TRBD1 (5 bases). The receptor was isolated from an adult who was a healthcare worker with PCR-confirmed SARS-CoV-2 infection or an uninfected control (not recorded which). For the CDR3, the DNA is TGCAGCCCCTCGGGTGCAGGGAAAGGCACTGAAGCTTTCTTT. As protein: CSPSGAGKGTEAFF.